A single sample gave rise to the 10 T cell receptor beta chains below, sequenced in a study of blood T cell repertoires in COVID-19. The assay was immunoSEQ multiplex PCR, and TCRdb's table has in-frame clones only and misses some. The sample has under 400,000 clones; roughly 88% are singletons. Sequenced sample: peripheral blood. The source of these receptors is a woman aged 25 to 39 with COVID-19, enrolled during active disease.

This rearrangement joins TRBV29-1 to TRBJ2-7; possible D gene TRBD1, 7 bases. The germline V and J ends were trimmed by 7 bases and 6 bases, with 16 bases remaining between them. This CDR3 is 12 amino acids long. The germline V gene encodes CDR1 SQVTM and CDR2 ANQGSEA. The CDR3: CSADRQGGEQYF. The DNA of the CDR3 is TGCAGCGCCGACAGACAGGGAGGCGAGCAGTACTTC.

This chain uses TRBV6-1 with TRBJ2-5; 11 positions agree with TRBD2. Germline V gives CDR1 MNHNS, CDR2 SASEGT. The CDR3 has 18 residues. V was pared by 2 bases and J by 9 bases, with 17 bases of the junction left unmatched. The CDR3: CASSEIIGSSGGSGSQYF. In DNA form, the CDR3 reads TGTGCCAGCAGTGAAATAATCGGGTCTAGCGGGGGGTCGGGGTCCCAGTACTTC.

This clone has only one observation. The rearrangement links TRBV3-1 (or the pseudogene TRBV3-2) to TRBJ1-2; the match to TRBD1 covers 9 bases. The germline V gene encodes CDR1 LGHDT and CDR2 YNNKEL (reference sequence). V trimming: 1 base; J trimming: 8 bases; junction bases outside the gene matches: 8. The CDR3 is 15 residues long. Here the CDR3 DNA reads TGTGCCAGCAGCCAAGTACAGGGGGCTTTGATGGGCTACACCTTC. Its protein product is CASSQVQGALMGYTF.

The rearrangement uses TRBV7-9 and TRBJ2-3; 9 bases map to TRBD2. Unmatched junction bases numbered 3, after V lost 5 bases and J lost 3 bases. The CDR3 is 14 amino acids. Germline V gene data show CDR1 as SEHNR and CDR2 as FQNEAQ (reference sequence). The CDR3 loop reads CASSETSGTDTQYF. The CDR3 DNA reads TGTGCCAGCAGCGAGACTAGCGGTACAGATACGCAGTATTTT. The full variable domain, rest sourced from reference TRBV7-9 and TRBJ2-3, is DTGVSQNPRHKITKRGQNVTFRCDPISEHNRLYWYRQTLGQGPEFLTYFQNEAQLEKSRLLSDRFSAERPKGSFSTLEIQRTEQGDSAMYLCASSETSGTDTQYFGPGTRLTVL.

This clone came up once. This chain links TRBV4-1 with TRBJ1-4; D call uncertain. The germline gives CDR1 MGHRA, CDR2 YSYEKL. The CDR3 consists of 18 residues. V gave up 1 base and J gave up 4 bases, with 19 bases separating them. The CDR3 loop is CASSQVALGNSLNEKLFF. As DNA, the CDR3 is TGCGCCAGCAGCCAAGTCGCTTTGGGTAACAGTCTTAATGAAAAACTGTTTTTT.

This chain connects TRBV18 to TRBJ1-4, with TRBD1 matching 7 bases. Germline CDR1 is KGHSH and CDR2 is LQKENI. This CDR3 is built from 16 residues. V was clipped by 5 bases and J by 6 bases; unmatched bases: 12. This CDR3 is CASSLLPGQNDEKLFF. The CDR3 nucleotides are TGTGCCAGCTCATTATTACCGGGACAGAACGATGAAAAACTGTTTTTT.

V is TRBV27 and J is TRBJ1-4, with 8 positions matching TRBD1. This CDR3 has 15 residues. V was pared by 5 bases and J by 6 bases, with 8 bases of the junction left unmatched. The germline V gene has CDR1 MNHEY and CDR2 SMNVEV (reference sequence). The CDR3 here is CASSPRTGRDEKLFF. The CDR3 DNA sequence: TGTGCCAGCAGTCCGAGGACAGGGAGGGATGAAAAACTGTTTTTT. The full variable domain, completed using reference TRBV27 and TRBJ1-4, is EAQVTQNPRYLITVTGKKLTVTCSQNMNHEYMSWYRQDPGLGLRQIYYSMNVEVTDKGDVPEGYKVSRKEKRNFPLILESPSPNQTSLYFCASSPRTGRDEKLFFGSGTQLSVL.

This rearrangement joins TRBV6-5 to TRBJ2-7, with a possible D match to TRBD2 (5 bases). This CDR3 comprises 12 residues. The germline CDR1 and CDR2 sequences are MNHEY and SVGAGI. Deletions cut 7 bases from V and 0 bases from J, with 7 bases between. CDR3: CASKGASYEQYF. In DNA form, the CDR3 reads TGTGCCAGCAAGGGAGCCTCCTACGAGCAGTACTTC.

The CDR3 region is CASSPDSRRTGNTIYF. In nucleotides, the CDR3 is TGTGCCAGCTCACCTGACTCGAGGCGAACCGGAAACACCATATATTTT. The gene calls are TRBV18 and TRBJ1-3; no firm D call. The CDR3 is 16 residues long. V lost 3 bases to trimming and J lost 4 bases, with 16 bases between them. CDR1 and CDR2 (germline): KGHSH, LQKENI. Together with reference TRBV18 and TRBJ1-3, the CDR3 gives the full variable domain: NAGVMQNPRHLVRRRGQEARLRCSPMKGHSHVYWYRQLPEEGLKFMVYLQKENIIDESGMPKERFSAEFPKEGPSILRIQQVVRGDSAAYFCASSPDSRRTGNTIYFGEGSWLTVV.

The chain employs TRBV27 and TRBJ1-4, with TRBD1 as a possible D gene (6 bases). Looked up from germline, CDR1 is MNHEY and CDR2 is SMNVEV (reference sequence). This CDR3 spans 14 amino acids. V was shortened by 5 bases and J by 2 bases, with 9 bases between the two germline ends. CDR3 sequence (DNA): TGTGCCAGCAGTATGCAGGGGACTAATGAAAAACTGTTTTTT. Translating gives CASSMQGTNEKLFF.